This TCR beta chain was sequenced for a study of OX40 agonist ivuxolimab in advanced cancers. Regarding the complete study: Ivuxolimab was an agonistic, fully human IgG2 monoclonal antibody directed against OX40 (CD134), a costimulatory receptor. The paper reports the monotherapy dose-escalation portion (N of about 56 patients) of the phase I ivuxolimab trial. The purpose of peripheral TCRbeta sequencing was to test whether ivuxolimab changed TCR sequence diversity and led to clonal T-cell expansion. Among the roughly 52 dose-escalation patients, around 20 had hepatocellular carcinoma, approximately 15 melanoma, 9 renal cell carcinoma and 9 head and neck cancer. Prior anti-PD-1, anti-PD-L1 or anti-CTLA-4 therapy was permitted, and checkpoint inhibitors had been received by roughly 42% of dose-escalation patients. Partial responses were achieved by three dose-escalation patients, of whom one had hepatocellular carcinoma and two had cutaneous melanoma. In the dose-escalation cohort, nearly 85% of patients were male, and the mean age was around 65 years with a range of 23 to 79. Intravenous ivuxolimab was administered to patients every 2 weeks at six dose levels: 0.01, 0.1, 0.3, 1.5, 3 and 10 mg/kg.

The CDR3 contains 15 residues, cysteine and phenylalanine counted. Solely the CDR3 DNA is kept, with 45 bases framed from the first base. CDR1 MNHEY and CDR2 SMNVEV are derived from the germline V gene (reference sequence). V is cut by 6 bases and J by 0 bases, and the space between the germline ends is 11 bases. The research as a whole found: Low levels of normalized T-cell clonal expansion were also seen in some patients who did not respond. In the 0.1-3.0 mg/kg groups, partial responders had among the lowest normalized peripheral clonal expansion, particularly in CD8+ T cells. After ivuxolimab, more expanded clones were found on average in CD8+ T cells than in CD4+ T cells. Clonal expansion of both CD4+ and CD8+ blood T cells was observed from baseline to week 6 at doses 0.1 to 3.0 mg/kg. The antigen specificity of the clonally expanded peripheral T cells was not determined.

Patients with a history of autoimmune disease or receiving systemic immunosuppression were excluded from the trial. Peripheral blood for TCR sequencing was drawn from every dose cohort at baseline, at cycle 4 day 1 and at cycle 7 day 1. The samples were taken from a phase I, first-in-human, multicenter, open-label dose-escalation trial of ivuxolimab. Adults with locally advanced or metastatic melanoma, renal cell carcinoma, hepatocellular carcinoma or head and neck squamous cell carcinoma were enrolled in the trial. Before TCR sequencing, CD4+ T cells and CD8+ T cells from peripheral blood were sorted into separate populations. To sequence the TCRbeta CDR3 region, genomic DNA was isolated from the sorted cells. The immunoSEQ Assay was used to sequence the TCRbeta CDR3 regions. As stored in TCRdb, this immuneACCESS dataset retains in-frame rearrangements with V and J assigned. A fraction of the clones does not appear; measured against another copy, unresolved V genes explain less than half of the discrepancy, and the remainder lacks a known reason. For this sample there are over 10,000 clones; less than 80% appear just once. The ten largest account for under 30% of the sample.

Concerning this clone: No antigen is known for it. Within one base of it there is no much larger clone, and no base qualities were kept.

The V and J segments used are TRBV27 and TRBJ2-2, with no reliable assignment of the D segment. This sequence originates from an adult with an advanced solid tumor such as melanoma, head and neck, liver or kidney cancer. The input for sequencing was CD4+ or CD8+ T cells sorted from blood, taken in a trial of the OX40 agonist ivuxolimab. The CDR3 in this case is CASRPDITNTGELFF. The bases are TGTGCCAGCAGACCAGACATAACGAACACCGGGGAGCTGTTTTTT.